One T cell receptor (beta chain) is described in this entry. This clonotype was detected only a few times. The antigen it binds to is not known. Base qualities were left out, and no much larger clone turns up one base away. This specimen belongs to a study of T-cell reconstitution after alpha-beta-depleted transplantation in children (dated by TCRdb to the mid-2010s). With regard to the full study: The study quantitatively tracked T-cell immune reconstitution after TCRalphabeta/CD19-depleted allogeneic hematopoietic cell transplantation in children using TCR repertoire profiling. The paper's findings and limits, for the study overall: The frequencies of hyperexpanded clones fell over the following months, and after one year, T-cell counts and TCRbeta diversity were mostly attributed to newly produced T cells. The high TCRbeta diversity at day 60 in some patients was ascribed to recipient T cells and intrathymic progenitors that had survived conditioning. Apparently early alphabetaT-cell count recovery about two months after transplant reportedly relied on only several hundred rapidly expanded clones derived from non-depleted graft cells.

The treatment or condition label corresponds to: allogeneic hematopoietic cell transplantation with graft depleted of TCRalphabeta T cells and CD19 B cells. The transplant recipients were children given TCRalphabeta/CD19-depleted allogeneic hematopoietic cell grafts. The library was generated by PCR. Sequencing relied on an Illumina HiSeq 2500. TCR library preparation used molecular barcoding, with unique molecular identifiers applied to normalize quantification of the TCRbeta repertoire. TCRdb trimmed public reads at Q25 via fastp, called clones via MiXCR and kept in-frame beta chains. Rows with one shared CDR3 protein collapse into an entry with the most common genes and DNA. The sample records approximately 650,000 distinct CDR3 sequences, less than 15% of which are singletons. The ten largest make up 0.79% of the sample. From a lookup of the germline V gene (reference sequence), CDR1 and CDR2 are DFQATT and SNEGSKA. A distance of 8 bases separates the germline ends of V and J, which lose 0 bases and 0 bases respectively. Including the terminal cysteine and phenylalanine, the CDR3 comprises 14 residues. Here the CDR3 DNA is all that survives: 42 bases in frame from base 1.

The chain is encoded by TRBV20-1 joined to TRBJ1-2; the D gene identity is not certain. Sequencing used PBMCs, obtained before TCRalphabeta/CD19-depleted stem cell transplant. This sequence originates from a girl aged 2 to 9 with congenital amegakaryocytic thrombocytopenia, due to receive a stem cell transplant. CDR3 loop: CSAREGAANYGYTF. The DNA is as follows: TGCAGTGCTAGAGAGGGAGCAGCTAACTATGGCTACACCTTC.